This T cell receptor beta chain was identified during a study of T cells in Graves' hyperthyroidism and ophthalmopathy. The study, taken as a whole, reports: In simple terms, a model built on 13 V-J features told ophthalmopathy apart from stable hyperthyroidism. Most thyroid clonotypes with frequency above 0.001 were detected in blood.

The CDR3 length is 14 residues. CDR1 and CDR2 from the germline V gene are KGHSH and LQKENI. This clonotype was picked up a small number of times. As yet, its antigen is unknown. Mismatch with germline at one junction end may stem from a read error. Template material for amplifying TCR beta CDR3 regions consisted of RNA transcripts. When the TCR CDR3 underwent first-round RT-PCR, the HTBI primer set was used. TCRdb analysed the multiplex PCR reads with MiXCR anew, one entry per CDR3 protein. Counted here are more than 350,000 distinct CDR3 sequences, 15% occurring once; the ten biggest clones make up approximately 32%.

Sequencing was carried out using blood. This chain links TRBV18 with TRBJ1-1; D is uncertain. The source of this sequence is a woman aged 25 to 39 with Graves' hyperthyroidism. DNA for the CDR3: TGTGCCAACTCACCACCGGCGGGGAACACTGAAGCTTTCTTT. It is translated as CANSPPAGNTEAFF.